This TCR beta chain was identified during a study of Graves' ophthalmopathy and Graves' hyperthyroidism. This clonotype was observed a single time. Those donors who had ophthalmopathy presented with moderate-to-severe activity, a CAS of ≥3, a NOSPECS of ≥4 and a duration under 3 months. Diagnostic conclusions were grounded in clinical symptoms, serum thyroxine, TRAb, thyroid ultrasound and orbital computed tomography. Using RNA transcripts, the TCR beta CDR3 regions were amplified. First-round RT-PCR with HTBI primers preceded a second-round multiplex PCR. Using its own MiXCR run on the multiplex PCR reads, TCRdb lists one record per CDR3 protein. Among roughly 480,000 distinct CDR3 sequences listed, approximately 15% were seen once. The sequenced sample consisted of blood. The receptor comes from a woman aged 25 to 45 with Graves' ophthalmopathy.

In nucleotides, the CDR3 is TGTGCCAGCAGAGACAGGGCCCCATCTAACACTGAAGCTTTCTTT. Translation: CASRDRAPSNTEAFF. This chain links TRBV6-1 with TRBJ1-1, with 7 nucleotides matching TRBD1. V lost 6 bases to trimming and J lost 2 bases; unmatched junction nucleotides: 9. CDR1 and CDR2 (germline): MNHNS, SASEGT. This CDR3 spans 15 amino acids.